The 27 T cell receptor beta chains below all came from one sample that was sequenced in a study of shared clonotypes between healthy human individuals. Assay used: immunoSEQ multiplex PCR; TCRdb lists only in-frame clones, some missing. The data show approximately 2.4 million clones, with around 95% seen just once and 0.1% to 0.15% held by the top ten. Input material: naive CD4+ T cells sorted from blood. Subset: CD45RA+ positively selected. All receptors come from a man between 18 and 35 years old in good health.

On this clone: Additional DNA sequences in this sample encode the identical CDR3. V usage is TRBV5-4 and J usage is TRBJ1-1; TRBD1 is a possible D gene (5 bases). The CDR3 loop spans 13 amino acids. Germline values: CDR1 SGHNT, CDR2 YYREEE (reference sequence). Trimming shortened V by 2 bases and J by 4 bases, and 9 bases separated the two germline ends. CDR3 DNA sequence: TGTGCCAGCAGCTTTCCGGGGGGCACTGAAGCTTTCTTT. It translates to CASSFPGGTEAFF. Based on the CDR3 plus reference TRBV5-4 and TRBJ1-1, the full variable domain is ETGVTQSPTHLIKTRGQQVTLRCSSQSGHNTVSWYQQALGQGPQFIFQYYREEENGRGNFPPRFSGLQFPNYSSELNVNALELDDSALYLCASSFPGGTEAFFGQGTRLTVV.

The rearrangement uses TRBV11-2 and TRBJ2-2; D gene unclear. The CDR3 has 14 residues. The V end lost 3 bases, the J end lost 6 bases, and 11 bases lay between the germline ends. Germline V CDR1 and CDR2: SGHAT, FQNNGV. In DNA form, the CDR3 reads TGTGCCAGCAGCTTGATGTTGGGTCCCGGGGAGCTGTTTTTT. Residues: CASSLMLGPGELFF.

CDR3 sequence (DNA): TGTGCCTGGAGTGTACAGGCAGGACAAGAGACCCAGTACTTC. Encoded protein: CAWSVQAGQETQYF. The rearrangement uses TRBV30 and TRBJ2-5; weak D call: TRBD1 (5 bases). The V and J ends lost 0 bases and 2 bases respectively, with 10 bases between them. The CDR3 has 14 amino acids. Germline lookup yields CDR1 GTSNPN and CDR2 SVGIG (reference sequence).

The chain combines TRBV18 with TRBJ1-2, with D hard to call. From germline, CDR1 is KGHSH and CDR2 LQKENI. The CDR3 length is 17 residues. Between the trimmed V and J ends, which lost 3 bases and 4 bases, there was a span of 21 bases. CDR3 bases: TGTGCCAGCTCACCTTTGTCGATTGCCCAGGCTAGCTATGGCTACACCTTC. Its protein product is CASSPLSIAQASYGYTF.

The rearrangement uses TRBV6-6 and TRBJ1-2; unclear D gene. The germline gives CDR1 MNHNY, CDR2 SVGAGI (reference sequence). Trimming cost V 2 bases and J 4 bases, with 11 bases left between them. The CDR3 runs 14 residues. The CDR3 nucleotides are TGTGCCAGCAGTTACGGGCTGGGAGTCTATGGCTACACCTTC. Translation: CASSYGLGVYGYTF.

J is TRBJ1-3 and V is TRBV7-8; D remains unclear. This CDR3 spans 15 amino acids. Trimming removed 1 base at V and 2 bases at J, with 9 bases between. Per the germline V gene, CDR1 is SGHVS and CDR2 is FQNEAQ. CDR3 amino acids: CASSLVSGAGNTIYF. In DNA, the CDR3 is TGTGCCAGCAGCTTAGTTAGTGGCGCTGGAAACACCATATATTTT.

This chain joins TRBV7-9 and TRBJ2-1; 8 bases are shared with TRBD2. With V trimmed by 0 bases and J by 6 bases, 13 bases remained unmatched. There are 18 residues in the CDR3. Germline V gene data show CDR1 as SEHNR and CDR2 as FQNEAQ (reference sequence). CDR3 loop: CASSLAWAELAGLNEQFF. The CDR3 DNA follows: TGTGCCAGCAGCTTAGCCTGGGCGGAGCTAGCGGGCCTCAATGAGCAGTTCTTC.

V and J are TRBV19 and TRBJ1-5, with TRBD1 identical over 9 bases. CDR3 length equals 14 residues. Losses at the gene ends were 5 bases for V and 4 bases for J; bases not matched to a gene: 3. The germline CDR1 and CDR2 sequences are LNHDA and SQIVND (reference sequence). CDR3 residues: CASSGTGKNQPQHF. CDR3 nucleotide sequence: TGTGCCAGTAGTGGGACAGGGAAGAATCAGCCCCAGCATTTT.

This clone was seen only once. This chain links TRBV5-4 with TRBJ1-6, with 9 bases aligning to TRBD1. This CDR3 comprises 15 residues. The V gene end was trimmed by 4 bases and the J gene end by 9 bases; junction bases not matched to a gene: 8. Germline values: CDR1 SGHNT, CDR2 YYREEE (reference sequence). Here the CDR3 DNA reads TGTGCCAGCAGCCTCCGAACAGGGGGCACTTCACCCCTCCACTTT. Its protein is CASSLRTGGTSPLHF.

The chain joins TRBV28 to TRBJ2-5; 10 bases match TRBD2. V shed 3 bases, J shed 5 bases, and the junction held 6 bases outside the gene matches. The CDR3 loop spans 15 amino acids. Germline V CDR1 and CDR2: MDHEN, SYDVKM. CDR3 protein: CASSFSSGGGETQYF. CDR3 DNA sequence: TGTGCCAGCAGTTTTAGCAGCGGGGGGGGCGAGACCCAGTACTTC.

In this sample, this clone turned up a few times. V is TRBV14 and J is TRBJ1-6; 8 nucleotides align to TRBD1. CDR1 SGHDN and CDR2 FVKESK come from the germline V gene. After removal of 4 bases from V and 9 bases from J, the junction contained 8 bases not matched to a gene. This CDR3 region has 15 residues. CDR3 DNA: TGTGCCAGCAGCCTTAGCTTGGGACAGGTTTCACCCCTCCACTTT. Translated: CASSLSLGQVSPLHF.

Notes on this clone: Distinct nucleotide sequences in the sample also encode this CDR3. This sequence joins TRBV6-1 and TRBJ2-7, with 9 bases identical to TRBD1. The CDR3 runs to 13 residues. Losses at the gene ends were 9 bases for V and 2 bases for J; bases not matched to a gene: 5. CDR1 is MNHNS, CDR2 SASEGT, per germline. The CDR3 is CASSRDRAYEQYF. In DNA, the CDR3 is TGTGCCAGTAGCCGGGACAGGGCCTACGAGCAGTACTTC.

The genes are TRBV6-5 and TRBJ1-1, with 8 bases that match TRBD1. V lost 3 bases, J lost 1 base, and 4 bases stayed unmatched. Germline CDR1 reads MNHEY; CDR2 reads SVGAGI. This CDR3 contains 15 residues. CDR3 sequence: CASSYQGAGNTEAFF. CDR3 in DNA: TGTGCCAGCAGTTATCAGGGGGCAGGGAACACTGAAGCTTTCTTT.

This clone showed up just once. The CDR3 DNA sequence: TGTGCCACCGTCAGGGGGCGATTCGACAATGAGCAGTTCTTC. Translation: CATVRGRFDNEQFF. This sequence joins TRBV9 and TRBJ2-1; 8 bases agree with TRBD1. CDR1 is SGDLS, CDR2 YYNGEE, per germline. Germline trimming cut 9 bases from V and 5 bases from J; bases unmatched to any gene: 10. The CDR3 totals 14 residues.

Remarks on this clone: Distinct nucleotide sequences in the sample also encode this CDR3. The J gene is TRBJ2-7, the V gene TRBV7-2, with 7 bases matching TRBD2. The V segment lost 1 base and the J segment 3 bases; nucleotides outside the gene matches: 6. This CDR3 is 15 amino acids long. Per germline, CDR1 SGHTA and CDR2 FQGNSA. The DNA for the CDR3 is TGTGCCAGCAGCTTAGGAAGCGGGACGGTCTACGAGCAGTACTTC. Protein sequence: CASSLGSGTVYEQYF.

The chain has TRBV5-1 and TRBJ2-7; D gene ambiguous. From germline, CDR1 is SGHRS and CDR2 YFSETQ. The length of the CDR3 is 12 residues. The ends were cut back, 0 bases at V and 5 bases at J, with 6 bases in the middle. The CDR3 sequence is CASSLAAHEQYF. The CDR3 nucleotides are TGCGCCAGCAGCTTGGCCGCCCACGAGCAGTACTTC.

Concerning this clone: Other DNA sequences within the sample encode an identical CDR3. The rearrangement uses TRBV30 and TRBJ1-4; D gene ambiguous. CDR3 size: 13 residues. Per germline, CDR1 GTSNPN and CDR2 SVGIG (reference sequence). V lost 1 base to trimming and J lost 5 bases, with 8 bases between them. The CDR3 DNA follows: TGTGCCTGGAGTGGCCGCCTCAATGAAAAACTGTTTTTT. Amino acids: CAWSGRLNEKLFF.

The chain recombines TRBV6-1 with TRBJ1-6; 7 bases align to TRBD1. CDR1 is MNHNS and CDR2 is SASEGT in the germline V gene. The CDR3 is made up of 15 amino acids. V shed 7 bases, J shed 5 bases, and the junction held 8 bases outside the gene matches. CDR3 DNA: TGTGCCAGCAAAGTAGGACAGGAGGATAATTCACCCCTCCACTTT. Translating it yields CASKVGQEDNSPLHF.

This chain links TRBV6-9 with TRBJ1-1, with D unclear. Germline lookup yields CDR1 MNHGY and CDR2 SVAAGI. V dropped 4 bases and J dropped 10 bases, with 13 bases sitting between them. The CDR3 has 12 amino acids. The CDR3 here is CASSSLVRGAFF. The CDR3 nucleotides read TGTGCCAGCAGTTCCCTCGTACGCGGAGCTTTCTTT.

This chain uses TRBV7-2 with TRBJ2-1, with D perhaps TRBD1 or TRBD2 (6 bases each). Germline CDR1 reads SGHTA; CDR2 reads FQGNSA. This CDR3 has 15 amino acids. V dropped 1 base and J dropped 7 bases, with 14 bases sitting between them. The CDR3 region is CASSLGAGEANEQFF. The CDR3 DNA is TGTGCCAGCAGCTTAGGGGCAGGGGAGGCGAATGAGCAGTTCTTC.

This chain links TRBV6-5 with TRBJ2-2; 12 bases are shared with TRBD1. The ends lost 2 bases at V and 7 bases at J; junction bases unmatched: 5. The germline gives CDR1 MNHEY, CDR2 SVGAGI. This CDR3 is 16 amino acids long. Here the CDR3 reads CASSYPGTGGNGELFF. The DNA of the CDR3 is TGTGCCAGCAGTTACCCTGGGACAGGGGGCAACGGGGAGCTGTTTTTT.

This chain connects TRBV6-5 to TRBJ1-1; D may be TRBD1 (5 bases). The CDR3 contains 13 residues. Germline lookup yields CDR1 MNHEY and CDR2 SVGAGI. Trimming left V 4 bases short and J 7 bases short, with 13 bases between. The CDR3, as DNA: TGTGCCAGCAGTTCCCTCCCAGGGCGTGAAGCTTTCTTT. It yields the protein CASSSLPGREAFF.

This clone was detected only once. The chain couples TRBV25-1 to TRBJ2-7, with 8 bases identical to TRBD2. Germline trimming cut 3 bases from V and 6 bases from J; bases unmatched to any gene: 7. Germline loops: CDR1 MGHDK, CDR2 SYGVNS. The CDR3 is 14 residues long. The chain's CDR3 is CASSDSGGPAEQYF. The DNA for the CDR3 is TGTGCCAGCAGTGATTCGGGGGGGCCGGCCGAGCAGTACTTC.

J is TRBJ1-4 and V is TRBV29-1, with a possible D match to TRBD1 (6 bases). From germline, CDR1 is SQVTM and CDR2 ANQGSEA. Trimming took off 6 bases at V and 6 bases at J, with 14 bases between the two ends. This CDR3 has 13 amino acids. The CDR3 protein is CSVETGLDEKLFF. Here the CDR3 DNA reads TGCAGCGTGGAAACAGGGTTGGATGAAAAACTGTTTTTT.

The CDR3 region has the DNA TGTGCCAGCAGTCCGGACAGGGGCTATGGCTACACCTTC. This encodes CASSPDRGYGYTF. This rearrangement joins TRBV6-5 to TRBJ1-2, with TRBD1 identical over 9 bases. Germline values: CDR1 MNHEY, CDR2 SVGAGI. With 5 bases clipped from V and 4 bases from J, the junction kept 2 bases outside the gene matches. The CDR3 has 13 amino acids.

This clone was picked up one time. V is TRBV5-1 and J is TRBJ2-5, with 9 bases lining up with TRBD2. Germline loops: CDR1 SGHRS, CDR2 YFSETQ. The CDR3 consists of 15 residues. J gave up 3 bases and V 0 bases, and 3 bases lay outside the gene matches. CDR3 residues: CASSLEASGEETQYF. The CDR3 coding sequence is TGCGCCAGCAGCTTGGAGGCTAGCGGGGAAGAGACCCAGTACTTC. Full variable domain (outside the CDR3, taken from reference TRBV5-1 and TRBJ2-5): KAGVTQTPRYLIKTRGQQVTLSCSPISGHRSVSWYQQTPGQGLQFLFEYFSETQRNKGNFPGRFSGRQFSNSRSEMNVSTLELGDSALYLCASSLEASGEETQYFGPGTRLLVL.

The V gene is TRBV28, the J gene TRBJ1-2; 10 bases are a match to TRBD1. This CDR3 has 15 residues. Losses at the gene ends were 2 bases for V and 9 bases for J; bases not matched to a gene: 9. Germline loops: CDR1 MDHEN, CDR2 SYDVKM. The CDR3, as DNA: TGTGCCAGCAGTTTACGTTTAGGACAGGGGGGTAGCTACACCTTC. It yields the protein CASSLRLGQGGSYTF.